Listed here are 7 T cell receptor beta chains from one sample, sequenced in a study of T cell responses to AZD1222 COVID-19 vaccine. Measured with immunoSEQ multiplex PCR; TCRdb has only the in-frame clones, and not every one. The sample includes approximately 160,000 clones, approximately 94% seen only once; the top ten take approximately 4.8%. Sequenced material: peripheral blood, taken 28 days after the second AZD1222 dose. Receptors originate from an adult who received the AZD1222 COVID-19 vaccine.

The V gene is TRBV2, the J gene TRBJ1-2, with D uncertain. V was pared by 3 bases and J by 1 base, with 9 bases between. Germline lookup yields CDR1 SNHLY and CDR2 FYNNEI. The CDR3 sequence is 14 residues long. CDR3 protein: CASSEPDLNYGYTF. CDR3 in DNA: TGTGCCAGCAGTGAGCCCGATCTTAACTATGGCTACACCTTC.

This clone was found once. V usage is TRBV19 and J usage is TRBJ1-5, with D uncertain. The CDR3 has 15 amino acids. Trimming cost V 1 base and J 5 bases, with 12 bases left between them. Germline V lookup: CDR1 LNHDA, CDR2 SQIVND (reference sequence). CDR3: CASSIGGQHHQPQHF. The CDR3 bases are TGTGCCAGTAGTATAGGCGGCCAGCACCATCAGCCCCAGCATTTT.

V usage is TRBV6-5 and J usage is TRBJ2-3, with D perhaps TRBD2 (6 bases). This CDR3 region has 15 residues. Germline V lookup: CDR1 MNHEY, CDR2 SVGAGI. V was pared by 6 bases and J by 0 bases, with 13 bases between. CDR3 bases: TGTGCCAGCAGCTTGAGCGGGCCTAGCACAGATACGCAGTATTTT. Its translation is CASSLSGPSTDTQYF.

V usage is TRBV18 and J usage is TRBJ2-7; 7 nucleotides agree with TRBD1. This CDR3 has 13 amino acids. Germline V CDR1 and CDR2: KGHSH, LQKENI. Trimming removed 3 bases from V and 3 bases from J; junction bases left unmatched: 2. As DNA, the CDR3 is TGTGCCAGCTCACCGGACAGGATCTACGAGCAGTACTTC. As protein: CASSPDRIYEQYF.

The rearrangement uses TRBV6-2 or TRBV6-3 and TRBJ2-3, with D perhaps matching TRBD2 (5 bases). This CDR3 spans 16 amino acids. The germline V gene encodes CDR1 MNHEY and CDR2 SVGEGT. Trimming shortened V by 4 bases and J by 6 bases, and 20 bases separated the two germline ends. The CDR3 DNA sequence: TGTGCCAGCAGTTGGCCTAGCCGTCATCTCGTGGATACGCAGTATTTT. It encodes CASSWPSRHLVDTQYF.

Only one count was recorded for this clone. This rearrangement joins TRBV5-5 to TRBJ2-1, with TRBD2 matching 11 bases. The CDR3 consists of 15 residues. The V segment lost 0 bases and the J segment 14 bases; nucleotides outside the gene matches: 10. Germline loops: CDR1 SGHKS, CDR2 YYEKEE (reference sequence). CDR3 nucleotides: TGTGCCAGCAGCTTGGTGAGCTTAGCGGGAGGGCGGGAGTTCTTC. Its translation is CASSLVSLAGGREFF.

V is TRBV30 and J is TRBJ1-2; D is possibly TRBD1 (6 bases). V was pared by 7 bases and J by 2 bases, with 17 bases between. The CDR3 extends over 14 amino acids. CDR1 GTSNPN and CDR2 SVGIG come from the germline V gene (reference sequence). The CDR3 region has the DNA TGTGCCTCATTCGGGGGAGGGGGAAACTATGGCTACACCTTC. Translating it yields CASFGGGGNYGYTF.